One and the same sample provided the 10 T cell receptor beta chains below, sequenced in a study of control samples from healthy donors and cancer patients. Profiling relied on immunoSEQ multiplex PCR, and the TCRdb table lists in-frame clones only, not all of them. The sample contains 130,000 to 150,000 clones, about nine tenths of which appear only once. Sequencing was carried out using blood. These receptor sequences come from a man in his thirties or forties in good health.

This clone was observed a few times. This chain links TRBV19 with TRBJ1-3; D gene unclear. V was shortened by 7 bases and J by 1 base, with 11 bases between the two germline ends. This CDR3 is 14 amino acids long. Germline V gene lookup returns CDR1 LNHDA and CDR2 SQIVND (reference sequence). CDR3 protein: CASTPLGSGNTIYF. CDR3 nucleotides: TGTGCCAGTACCCCCCTTGGGTCTGGAAACACCATATATTTT.

V and J are TRBV25-1 and TRBJ2-1; D perhaps matches TRBD1 (6 bases). The CDR3 runs to 13 residues. CDR1 MGHDK and CDR2 SYGVNS come from the germline V gene. The V and J ends lost 5 bases and 8 bases respectively, with 13 bases between them. The CDR3 region is CASSLQGKDEQFF. CDR3 DNA: TGTGCCAGCAGTCTCCAGGGGAAAGATGAGCAGTTCTTC.

This clone was picked up a small number of times. CDR3 residues: CASSADGWNYGYTF. In DNA form, the CDR3 reads TGTGCCAGCAGCGCGGACGGCTGGAACTATGGCTACACCTTC. The V call is TRBV3-1 (or the pseudogene TRBV3-2), the J call TRBJ1-2; D is undetermined. The CDR3 sequence is 14 residues long. The V and J ends lost 5 bases and 2 bases respectively, with 12 bases between them. Germline values: CDR1 LGHDT, CDR2 YNNKEL (reference sequence).

The sample holds one count of this clone. One end of the junction fails to match germline, which may point to a read error. This same CDR3 is encoded by further DNA sequences in the sample. The chain links TRBV3-1 (or the pseudogene TRBV3-2) to TRBJ1-2; no definite D call. The CDR3 loop spans 13 amino acids. Per germline, CDR1 LGHDT and CDR2 YNNKEL (reference sequence). CDR3 DNA: TGCGCCAGCAGCCAAGATCTCCGAGGGGGCTACACCTTC. Its translation: CASSQDLRGGYTF.

The chain carries TRBV11-2 and TRBJ2-2, with a tentative D call TRBD1 (6 bases). Germline CDR1 is SGHAT and CDR2 is FQNNGV. V was trimmed by 1 base and J by 2 bases, leaving 14 bases between them. The CDR3 runs 17 residues. The CDR3 nucleotides are TGTGCCAGCAGCTTAGCTCTGGGGGCGCTTAACACCGGGGAGCTGTTTTTT. Protein product: CASSLALGALNTGELFF.

This chain connects TRBV6-6 to TRBJ2-7; D ambiguous. The V end was cut by 1 base, the J end by 6 bases, with 13 bases between. The germline V gene has CDR1 MNHNY and CDR2 SVGAGI (reference sequence). The CDR3 covers 14 residues. CDR3 DNA sequence: TGTGCCAGCAGTTACTTGGGGAATTCGGGCGAGCAGTACTTC. Protein sequence: CASSYLGNSGEQYF.

The rearrangement joins TRBV11-3 to TRBJ1-4; no reliable D call. Germline V CDR1 and CDR2: SGHNT, YENEEA. There are 15 residues in the CDR3. Trimming stripped 2 bases from V and 8 bases from J, with 15 bases between. The CDR3 here is CASSLRAGIEEKLFF. The DNA for the CDR3 is TGTGCCAGCAGCTTAAGGGCAGGCATAGAGGAAAAACTGTTTTTT.

This rearrangement joins TRBV3-1 (or the pseudogene TRBV3-2) to TRBJ2-3; no clear D. CDR1 is LGHDT, CDR2 YNNKEL, per germline (reference sequence). V lost 8 bases, J lost 6 bases, and 9 bases lay in between. CDR3 length equals 11 residues. In DNA, the CDR3 is TGTGCCAGCCGTGTGGGGGATACGCAGTATTTT. Its translation is CASRVGDTQYF.

The chain recombines TRBV7-2 with TRBJ2-3; D tentatively fits TRBD1 or TRBD2 (6 bases each). The germline V and J ends were trimmed by 5 bases and 14 bases, with 20 bases remaining between them. Germline CDR1 is SGHTA and CDR2 is FQGNSA. This CDR3 is 13 amino acids long. The CDR3 protein is CASSRTGGYPLYF. In DNA, the CDR3 is TGTGCCAGCAGCCGAACCGGGGGCTACCCGTTGTATTTT.

The V gene is TRBV7-2, the J gene TRBJ2-6; no definite D call. Trimming removed 1 base at V and 3 bases at J, with 4 bases between. Looked up from germline, CDR1 is SGHTA and CDR2 is FQGNSA. The CDR3 runs to 14 residues. The CDR3 nucleotides are TGTGCCAGCAGCTTAGACCTTGGGGCCAACGTCCTGACTTTC. Its translation: CASSLDLGANVLTF.